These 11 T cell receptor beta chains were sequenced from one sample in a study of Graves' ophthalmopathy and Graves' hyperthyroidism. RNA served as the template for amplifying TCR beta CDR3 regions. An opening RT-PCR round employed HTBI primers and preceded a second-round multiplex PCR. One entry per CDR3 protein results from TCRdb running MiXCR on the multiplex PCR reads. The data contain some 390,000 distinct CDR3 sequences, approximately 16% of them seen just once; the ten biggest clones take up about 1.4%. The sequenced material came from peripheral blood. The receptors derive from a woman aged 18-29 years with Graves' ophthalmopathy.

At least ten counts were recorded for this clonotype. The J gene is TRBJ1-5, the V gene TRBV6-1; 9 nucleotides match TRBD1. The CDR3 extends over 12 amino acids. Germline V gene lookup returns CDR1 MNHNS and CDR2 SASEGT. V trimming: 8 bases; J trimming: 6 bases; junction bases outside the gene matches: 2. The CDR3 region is CASGQGIQPQHF. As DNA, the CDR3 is TGTGCCAGCGGACAGGGGATTCAGCCCCAGCATTTT.

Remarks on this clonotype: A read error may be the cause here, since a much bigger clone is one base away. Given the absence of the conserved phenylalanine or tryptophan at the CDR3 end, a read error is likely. The CDR3 sequence is CACCEGGYTL. Written as DNA, the CDR3 is TGTGCCTGCTGCGAGGGGGGCTACACCCTC. The V and J genes are TRBV30 and TRBJ1-2; tentative D call: TRBD1 (5 bases). V lost 6 bases, J lost 8 bases, and 10 bases lay in between. Germline CDR1 reads GTSNPN; CDR2 reads SVGIG (reference sequence). The CDR3 extends over 10 amino acids.

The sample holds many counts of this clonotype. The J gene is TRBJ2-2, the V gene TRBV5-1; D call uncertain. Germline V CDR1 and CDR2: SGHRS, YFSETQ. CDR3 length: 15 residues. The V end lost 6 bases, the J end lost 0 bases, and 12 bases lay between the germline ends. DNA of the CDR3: TGCGCCAGCAAATCTGGGGTTACGAACACCGGGGAGCTGTTTTTT. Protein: CASKSGVTNTGELFF.

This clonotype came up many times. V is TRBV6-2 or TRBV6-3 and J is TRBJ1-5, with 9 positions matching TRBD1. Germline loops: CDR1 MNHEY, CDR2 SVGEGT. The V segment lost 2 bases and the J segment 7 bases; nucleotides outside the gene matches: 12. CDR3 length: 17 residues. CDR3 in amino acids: CASSYDLWTGVEQPQHF. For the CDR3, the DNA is TGTGCCAGCAGTTACGATCTATGGACAGGGGTGGAGCAGCCCCAGCATTTT.

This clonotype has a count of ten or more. DNA for the CDR3: TGTGCCAGCAGTGATCGGGGGCATAGTAGCACTGAAGCTTTCTTT. This gives the protein CASSDRGHSSTEAFF. The V and J genes are TRBV2 and TRBJ1-1; D might be TRBD1 (6 bases). The CDR3 contains 15 residues. From germline, CDR1 is SNHLY and CDR2 FYNNEI. With 3 bases removed from V and 4 bases from J, the gap between germline ends came to 15 bases.

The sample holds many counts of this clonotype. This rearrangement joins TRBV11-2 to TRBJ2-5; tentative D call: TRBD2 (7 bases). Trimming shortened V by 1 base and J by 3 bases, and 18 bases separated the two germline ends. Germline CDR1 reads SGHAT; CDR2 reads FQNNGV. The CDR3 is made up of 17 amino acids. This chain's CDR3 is CASSLVWGGDTKETQYF. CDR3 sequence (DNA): TGTGCCAGCAGCTTAGTCTGGGGGGGGGACACAAAAGAGACCCAGTACTTC. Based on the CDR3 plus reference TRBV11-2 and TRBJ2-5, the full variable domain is EAGVAQSPRYKIIEKRQSVAFWCNPISGHATLYWYQQILGQGPKLLIQFQNNGVVDDSQLPKDRFSAERLKGVDSTLKIQPAKLEDSAVYLCASSLVWGGDTKETQYFGPGTRLLVL.

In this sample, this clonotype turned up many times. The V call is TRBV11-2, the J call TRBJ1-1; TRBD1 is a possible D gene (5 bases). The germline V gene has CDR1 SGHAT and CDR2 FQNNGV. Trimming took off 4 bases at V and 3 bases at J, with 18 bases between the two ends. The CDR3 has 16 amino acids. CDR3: CASSSGSLIGDTEAFF. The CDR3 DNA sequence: TGTGCCAGCAGCTCCGGAAGTTTAATAGGGGACACTGAAGCTTTCTTT.

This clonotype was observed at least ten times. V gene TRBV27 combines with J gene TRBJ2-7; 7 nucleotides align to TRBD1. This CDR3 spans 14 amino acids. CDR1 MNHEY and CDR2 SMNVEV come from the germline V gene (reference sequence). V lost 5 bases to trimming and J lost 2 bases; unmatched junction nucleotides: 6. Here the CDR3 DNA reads TGTGCCAGCAGTCCGGGACAGAATCCCTACGAGCAGTACTTC. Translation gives CASSPGQNPYEQYF.

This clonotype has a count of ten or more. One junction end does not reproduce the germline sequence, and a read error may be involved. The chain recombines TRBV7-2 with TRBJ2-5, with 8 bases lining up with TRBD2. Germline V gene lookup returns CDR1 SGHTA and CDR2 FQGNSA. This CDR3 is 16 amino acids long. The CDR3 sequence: CASSFSGTRVQETQCF. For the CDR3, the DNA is TGTGCCAGCAGCTTTAGCGGGACAAGAGTCCAAGAGACCCAGTGCTTC.

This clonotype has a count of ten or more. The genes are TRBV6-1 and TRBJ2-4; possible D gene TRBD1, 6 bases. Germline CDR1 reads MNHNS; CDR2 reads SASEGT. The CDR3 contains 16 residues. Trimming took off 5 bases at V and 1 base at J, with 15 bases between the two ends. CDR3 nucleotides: TGTGCCAGCAGTCGGACAGCTCCCACGGCCAAAAACATTCAGTACTTC. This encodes CASSRTAPTAKNIQYF.

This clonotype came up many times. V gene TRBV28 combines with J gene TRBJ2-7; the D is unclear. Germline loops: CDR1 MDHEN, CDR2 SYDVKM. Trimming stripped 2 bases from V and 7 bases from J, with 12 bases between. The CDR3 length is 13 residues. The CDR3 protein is CASSLLAVWEQYF. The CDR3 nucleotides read TGTGCCAGCAGTTTACTGGCAGTTTGGGAGCAGTACTTC.